Listed below are T cell receptor beta chains from one sample, sequenced in a study of identical twins. TCRdb re-analysed the 5' RACE reads in MiXCR, keeping a single row per CDR3 protein. The sample lists roughly 1,500,000 distinct CDR3 sequences, under 35% occurring once. Sequencing input: cord blood. Every receptor here comes from a newborn girl in good health. CDR3s include the opening cysteine and the closing phenylalanine or tryptophan. Each record gives: clone size, J gene, D gene, V gene, CDR3 DNA, CDR3 protein. A D gene is named only where the DNA matches it firmly. Clone size is shown for a subset of rows, as once, few, many or a class of expanded clone.

abundance: -; j_gene: TRBJ1-4; d_gene: -; v_gene: TRBV10-3; CDR3nt: TGTGCCATGGAAGGGGAAAAACTGTTTTTT; CDR3aa: CAMEGEKLFF
abundance: -; j_gene: TRBJ2-2; d_gene: TRBD2; v_gene: TRBV6-1; CDR3nt: TGTGCCAGCAGTGCCATAGCGGGTACGAACACCGGGGAGCTGTTTTTT; CDR3aa: CASSAIAGTNTGELFF
abundance: few; j_gene: TRBJ2-7; d_gene: -; v_gene: TRBV5-1; CDR3nt: TGCGCCAGCAGACCAGACAGACGGCTATCCTACGAGCAGTACTTC; CDR3aa: CASRPDRRLSYEQYF
abundance: -; j_gene: TRBJ2-7; d_gene: -; v_gene: TRBV3-1; CDR3nt: TGTGCCAGCAGCCCGGGACTTTCCAGCTCCTACGAGCAGTACTTC; CDR3aa: CASSPGLSSSYEQYF
abundance: -; j_gene: TRBJ1-1; d_gene: -; v_gene: TRBV4-1; CDR3nt: TGCGCCAGCAGCCAAGTGTCCGTAGGGACTGAAGCTTTCTTT; CDR3aa: CASSQVSVGTEAFF
abundance: few; j_gene: TRBJ2-7; d_gene: TRBD2; v_gene: TRBV28; CDR3nt: TGTGCCAGCAGTCCTAGCGGGAGGGCTCTATACGAGCAGTACTTC; CDR3aa: CASSPSGRALYEQYF
abundance: many; j_gene: TRBJ2-4; d_gene: TRBD2; v_gene: TRBV11-1; CDR3nt: TGTGCCAGCAGCTTATCGACTAGCGGGGTAGCCAAAAACATTCAGTACTTC; CDR3aa: CASSLSTSGVAKNIQYF
abundance: few; j_gene: TRBJ1-1; d_gene: -; v_gene: TRBV29-1; CDR3nt: TGCAGCGTTGAACTCCAGGGGAACACTGAAGCTTTCTTT; CDR3aa: CSVELQGNTEAFF
abundance: few; j_gene: TRBJ2-1; d_gene: TRBD2; v_gene: TRBV6-6; CDR3nt: TGTGCCAGCAACGATCTAGCGGGGGGGTTAAATGAGCAGTTCTTC; CDR3aa: CASNDLAGGLNEQFF
abundance: -; j_gene: TRBJ2-3; d_gene: TRBD2; v_gene: TRBV4-2; CDR3nt: TGTGCCAGCAGCCAAGGGTCTAGCGGGAGTAGAACAGATACGCAGTATTTT; CDR3aa: CASSQGSSGSRTDTQYF
abundance: -; j_gene: TRBJ2-1; d_gene: -; v_gene: TRBV4-2; CDR3nt: TGTGCCAGCAGCCAAGCGGGCGTAGGTGAGACCCAGTTCTTC; CDR3aa: CASSQAGVGETQFF
abundance: many; j_gene: TRBJ2-1; d_gene: -; v_gene: TRBV25-1; CDR3nt: TGTGCCAGCAGTGAATTTGAACAGTCTGAGCAGTTCTTC; CDR3aa: CASSEFEQSEQFF
abundance: -; j_gene: TRBJ1-5; d_gene: -; v_gene: TRBV27; CDR3nt: TGTGCCAGCAGTTTAATCCAGGGCAATCAGCCCCAGCATTTT; CDR3aa: CASSLIQGNQPQHF
abundance: few; j_gene: TRBJ2-7; d_gene: -; v_gene: TRBV20-1; CDR3nt: TGCAGTGCTAAACTAGCTTCCTACGAGCAGTACTTC; CDR3aa: CSAKLASYEQYF
abundance: -; j_gene: TRBJ1-4; d_gene: -; v_gene: TRBV7-9; CDR3nt: TGTGCCAGCAGCTTAGTTGGGGACACCAATGAAAAACTGTTTTTT; CDR3aa: CASSLVGDTNEKLFF
abundance: -; j_gene: TRBJ2-7; d_gene: TRBD1; v_gene: TRBV14; CDR3nt: TGTGCCAGCGGCCGTCCGGGACAGGGGTCCTACGAGCAGTACTTC; CDR3aa: CASGRPGQGSYEQYF
abundance: few; j_gene: TRBJ2-1; d_gene: -; v_gene: TRBV12-3/TRBV12-4; CDR3nt: TGTGCCAGCAGCACAACGGCGCGGGGATCCAATGAGCAGTTCTTC; CDR3aa: CASSTTARGSNEQFF
abundance: -; j_gene: TRBJ2-1; d_gene: TRBD2; v_gene: TRBV7-2; CDR3nt: TGTGCCAGCAGCTCCGCTAGCGGGGGGGCTCTTTATGAGCAGTTCTTC; CDR3aa: CASSSASGGALYEQFF
abundance: -; j_gene: TRBJ2-1; d_gene: TRBD2; v_gene: TRBV5-1; CDR3nt: TGCGCCAGCAGCTTGTCGGTGCTAGCGGGAAGTAATGAGCAGTTCTTC; CDR3aa: CASSLSVLAGSNEQFF
abundance: -; j_gene: TRBJ1-5; d_gene: -; v_gene: TRBV6-1; CDR3nt: TGTGCCAGCAGTGAACACAGTCGTGGGTACAATCAGCCCCAGCATTTT; CDR3aa: CASSEHSRGYNQPQHF
abundance: few; j_gene: TRBJ2-1; d_gene: TRBD2; v_gene: TRBV12-3/TRBV12-4; CDR3nt: TGTGCCAGCAGTTTAGGGGAGGGCCTCCGGGGCAATGAGCAGTTCTTC; CDR3aa: CASSLGEGLRGNEQFF
abundance: -; j_gene: TRBJ2-3; d_gene: -; v_gene: TRBV28; CDR3nt: TGTGCCAGCAGTTTACTGGTAGCGCCCACAGATACGCAGTATTTT; CDR3aa: CASSLLVAPTDTQYF
abundance: few; j_gene: TRBJ2-1; d_gene: TRBD1; v_gene: TRBV7-7; CDR3nt: TGTGCTAGCAGCTCGGGACAGGTCTCCTACAATGAGCAGTTCTTC; CDR3aa: CASSSGQVSYNEQFF
abundance: -; j_gene: TRBJ2-1; d_gene: TRBD2; v_gene: TRBV10-3; CDR3nt: TGTGCCATCAGCGATAGCGGGGGCCCCTACAATGAGCAGTTCTTC; CDR3aa: CAISDSGGPYNEQFF
abundance: once; j_gene: TRBJ2-5; d_gene: -; v_gene: TRBV5-1; CDR3nt: TGCGCCAGCAGCTTGGTCAGCCGCTCCTCGGAAGAGCAGTACTTC; CDR3aa: CASSLVSRSSEEQYF
abundance: few; j_gene: TRBJ2-3; d_gene: -; v_gene: TRBV7-9; CDR3nt: TGTGCCAGCAGCTTGTTCCGACAGATCACAGATACGCAGTATTTT; CDR3aa: CASSLFRQITDTQYF
abundance: few; j_gene: TRBJ2-5; d_gene: TRBD2; v_gene: TRBV7-2; CDR3nt: TGTGCCAGCAGCGCGGGACTAGCGGTAATTCGGGAGCAGTACTTC; CDR3aa: CASSAGLAVIREQYF
abundance: few; j_gene: TRBJ1-2; d_gene: -; v_gene: TRBV25-1; CDR3nt: TGTGCCAGCAGGGAGGGGACCGCAAACTATGGCTACACCTTC; CDR3aa: CASREGTANYGYTF
abundance: -; j_gene: TRBJ1-4; d_gene: TRBD1; v_gene: TRBV4-1; CDR3nt: TGCGCCAGCAGCCGGCTAGGGGGCGGCTCTGAAAAACTGTTTTTT; CDR3aa: CASSRLGGGSEKLFF
abundance: -; j_gene: TRBJ2-5; d_gene: TRBD1; v_gene: TRBV24-1; CDR3nt: TGTGCCATCAGTGATTCAGGAGGACAGGGGCAGTACTTC; CDR3aa: CAISDSGGQGQYF
abundance: few; j_gene: TRBJ2-5; d_gene: TRBD2; v_gene: TRBV20-1; CDR3nt: TGCAGTGCTAGCGGGCTAGCGGAAGAGACCCAGTACTTC; CDR3aa: CSASGLAEETQYF
abundance: few; j_gene: TRBJ2-3; d_gene: TRBD2; v_gene: TRBV28; CDR3nt: TGTGCCAGCAGTGGGGGGGATTTCCAGACAGATACGCAGTATTTT; CDR3aa: CASSGGDFQTDTQYF
abundance: -; j_gene: TRBJ2-4; d_gene: TRBD2; v_gene: TRBV20-1; CDR3nt: TGCAGTGCTAGAAACTTAGCGGGGGGCCGGGACATTCAGTACTTC; CDR3aa: CSARNLAGGRDIQYF
abundance: few; j_gene: TRBJ1-1; d_gene: -; v_gene: TRBV30; CDR3nt: TGTGCCTGGAGCCGGGGACGGGCGAACACTGAAGCTTTCTTT; CDR3aa: CAWSRGRANTEAFF
abundance: many; j_gene: TRBJ2-1; d_gene: TRBD2; v_gene: TRBV12-3/TRBV12-4; CDR3nt: TGTGCCAGCACCCTAACTCCGGGACTAGTGGTTGAGCAGTTCTTC; CDR3aa: CASTLTPGLVVEQFF
abundance: -; j_gene: TRBJ2-5; d_gene: TRBD2; v_gene: TRBV12-3/TRBV12-4; CDR3nt: TGTGCCAGCAGACGCCGGGGCGCCATTAGCGGGGGAAACCAAGAGACCCAGTACTTC; CDR3aa: CASRRRGAISGGNQETQYF
abundance: few; j_gene: TRBJ2-5; d_gene: -; v_gene: TRBV20-1; CDR3nt: TGCAGTGCTATTCCTTTTAGCCAAGGGAATGAGCAGTACTTC; CDR3aa: CSAIPFSQGNEQYF
abundance: -; j_gene: TRBJ2-7; d_gene: -; v_gene: TRBV2; CDR3nt: TGTGCCCTAGCCCGGACAGGAGGGAACGAGCAGTACTTC; CDR3aa: CALARTGGNEQYF
abundance: -; j_gene: TRBJ2-7; d_gene: -; v_gene: TRBV20-1; CDR3nt: TGCAGTGCTAGATCCGGGACTCGCGGGCCCTACGAGCAGTACTTC; CDR3aa: CSARSGTRGPYEQYF
abundance: -; j_gene: TRBJ1-2; d_gene: -; v_gene: TRBV20-1; CDR3nt: TGCAGTGCTCGAGACAGCATCTATGGCTACACCTTC; CDR3aa: CSARDSIYGYTF
abundance: once; j_gene: TRBJ2-2; d_gene: TRBD1; v_gene: TRBV5-1; CDR3nt: TGCGCCAGCAGCTTCGGCAGGGGGCAGAGCGGGGAGCTGTTTTTT; CDR3aa: CASSFGRGQSGELFF
abundance: many; j_gene: TRBJ2-4; d_gene: -; v_gene: TRBV4-2; CDR3nt: TGTGCCAGCAGCCAAGAAGGGACTTTAGCCAAAAACATTCAGTACTTC; CDR3aa: CASSQEGTLAKNIQYF
abundance: few; j_gene: TRBJ2-1; d_gene: TRBD2; v_gene: TRBV20-1; CDR3nt: TGCAGTGCGGGGACTAGCGGGAGAACCTATGAGCAGTTCTTC; CDR3aa: CSAGTSGRTYEQFF
abundance: few; j_gene: TRBJ2-2; d_gene: -; v_gene: TRBV12-3/TRBV12-4; CDR3nt: TGTGCCAGCAGTTCCTCTCCCGGGACTTCGAACACCGGGGAGCTGTTTTTT; CDR3aa: CASSSSPGTSNTGELFF
abundance: -; j_gene: TRBJ2-3; d_gene: TRBD2; v_gene: TRBV12-3/TRBV12-4; CDR3nt: TGTGCCAGCAGTCCCCATAGCGGGGCCGCAGATACGCAGTATTTT; CDR3aa: CASSPHSGAADTQYF
abundance: -; j_gene: TRBJ2-1; d_gene: TRBD2; v_gene: TRBV28; CDR3nt: TGTGCCAGCAGTTTATCCGGGGGGACTAGCGGCTACCGGGGCTCCTACAATGAGCAGTTCTTC; CDR3aa: CASSLSGGTSGYRGSYNEQFF
abundance: -; j_gene: TRBJ2-7; d_gene: -; v_gene: TRBV4-1; CDR3nt: TGCGCCAGCAGCCCACAACCCGGGACAGAGCAGTACTTC; CDR3aa: CASSPQPGTEQYF
abundance: -; j_gene: TRBJ2-7; d_gene: -; v_gene: TRBV3-1; CDR3nt: TGTGCCAGCAGCCAAGATATTACGGCTACCTACGAGCAGTACTTC; CDR3aa: CASSQDITATYEQYF
abundance: few; j_gene: TRBJ2-3; d_gene: -; v_gene: TRBV28; CDR3nt: TGTGCCAGCAGTTTTCGAAGCTGGGTAATTGGGACAGATACGCAGTATTTT; CDR3aa: CASSFRSWVIGTDTQYF
abundance: few; j_gene: TRBJ1-2; d_gene: -; v_gene: TRBV10-3; CDR3nt: TGTGCCATCCGAGACACAGGAGGCTATGGCTACACCTTC; CDR3aa: CAIRDTGGYGYTF
abundance: -; j_gene: TRBJ1-2; d_gene: -; v_gene: TRBV3-1; CDR3nt: TGTGCCAGCAGCCCACCCATGACAGGATTCTATGGCTACACCTTC; CDR3aa: CASSPPMTGFYGYTF
abundance: few; j_gene: TRBJ1-2; d_gene: -; v_gene: TRBV7-8; CDR3nt: TGTGCCAGCAGCCGCCCCCAAAACTATGGCTACACCTTC; CDR3aa: CASSRPQNYGYTF
abundance: -; j_gene: TRBJ2-3; d_gene: -; v_gene: TRBV24-1; CDR3nt: TGTGCCACCAGTGATTTGCCGAATCAGCCAGATACGCAGTATTTT; CDR3aa: CATSDLPNQPDTQYF
abundance: many; j_gene: TRBJ2-3; d_gene: TRBD2; v_gene: TRBV5-1; CDR3nt: TGTGCCAGCAGCCCAGGGACTAGAACAGATACGCAGTATTTT; CDR3aa: CASSPGTRTDTQYF